This T cell receptor (beta chain) was documented in a study of T cell responses to AZD1222 COVID-19 vaccine. The CDR3 spans 14 residues. TCRdb keeps only in-frame clones here, not all; method: immunoSEQ multiplex PCR. The data show 190,000 or so clones, 70% to 90% seen once. The chain joins TRBV7-5 to TRBJ2-7; TRBD2, as called in the table, went unchecked against the DNA. TRBV7-5 is a pseudogene segment. Material: peripheral blood, obtained 28 days after the second AZD1222 dose. This clonotype originated in an adult who received the AZD1222 COVID-19 vaccine. CDR3 sequence: CASPGSGATYEQYF. CDR3 in DNA: TGTGCCAGCCCGGGGAGCGGGGCTACCTACGAGCAGTACTTC.